This T cell receptor beta chain was found in a study of shared clonotypes between healthy human individuals. Trimming took 0 bases from V and 5 from J, leaving 18 bases between them. Germline CDR1 reads SGHRS; CDR2 reads YFSETQ. The CDR3 is 16 residues long. The donor population consisted of healthy HIV-negative adults with no recent acute infections or vaccinations. With respect to this clone: Its antigen is currently unknown.

Notes on the study in general: Blood was the sole source, and tissue repertoires probably differ.

The material for each subset, its genomic DNA, was split evenly across several immunoSEQ plates. Using about 220 ng DNA, approximately 30,000 T cell genomes, the sorted-subset replicate PCRs were run. The table came from immunoSEQ multiplex PCR; TCRdb's copy has only in-frame clones and leaves some out. The table lists a few hundred thousand clones, 65% to 70% of them singletons. This TCR derives from a man in his thirties or forties in good health. Sequencing was carried out using memory CD4+ T cells sorted from blood. Subset given: CD45RA-negative fraction. The rearrangement links TRBV5-1 to TRBJ2-7; TRBD2 is a possible D gene (5 bases). Here the CDR3 DNA reads TGCGCCAGCAGCTTGGCCAATTGGGGAGTACTGGACGAGCAGTACTTC. It translates to CASSLANWGVLDEQYF.